This TCR beta chain comes out of a study of shared clonotypes between healthy human individuals. Germline CDR1 is SGDLS and CDR2 is YYNGEE. Deletions cut 0 bases from V and 1 base from J, with 11 bases between. The CDR3 is 15 amino acids. TCRdb's table, derived via immunoSEQ multiplex PCR, lists solely in-frame clones and lacks some. Here the sample spans around 620,000 clones, 85% to 95% being singletons. CD45RO-negative, CCR7-positively selected cells formed the naive CD8 fraction, excluding terminally differentiated effector memory CD45RA+ cells. Everyone who donated was a Caucasian adult who lived in Nashville, Tennessee.

The J gene is TRBJ2-7, the V gene TRBV9; D remains ambiguous. The origin of this receptor is a young woman in good health. Sequencing was performed on naive CD8+ T cells sorted from blood. CDR3 nucleotides: TGTGCCAGCAGCGTAGCTAGGACCCCTTCCTACGAGCAGTACTTC. This encodes CASSVARTPSYEQYF. Full variable domain (outside the CDR3, taken from reference TRBV9 and TRBJ2-7): DSGVTQTPKHLITATGQRVTLRCSPRSGDLSVYWYQQSLDQGLQFLIQYYNGEERAKGNILERFSAQQFPDLHSELNLSSLELGDSALYFCASSVARTPSYEQYFGPGTRLTVT.